The T cell receptor (beta chain) under discussion was sequenced for a study of a mutant IDH1 vaccine in newly diagnosed glioma. For the study at large: Patients received vaccination from 4-6 weeks after radiotherapy alone, or with temozolomide cycles. Prior therapy was radiotherapy, temozolomide, or both; most received both.

V gave up 4 bases and J gave up 4 bases; unmatched junction bases: 5. Germline assignment: CDR1 SGHDT and CDR2 YYEEEE. The CDR3 has 16 residues. Libraries were prepared by immunoSEQ multiplex PCR; TCRdb keeps only in-frame clonotypes and omits some of them. This table has about 36,000 clones, over 70% appearing once. As for time point: week 11, during vaccination. Every vaccination contained 300 ug of the mutant IDH1 20-mer peptide and was paired with topical imiquimod. A word on this clone: The target antigen is unknown.

The material was peripheral blood mononuclear cells (PBMCs), obtained from a glioma patient whose treatment included an IDH1 peptide vaccine. The chain couples TRBV5-6 to TRBJ2-1; 13 nucleotides align to TRBD2. This sequence originates from a woman aged 25 to 39 with glioma. Some clones in this sample may be carry-over from other donors' samples. CDR3 DNA sequence: TGTGCCAGCAGCGCGGGGACTAGCGGGATTTACAATGAGCAGTTCTTC. This gives the protein CASSAGTSGIYNEQFF.